This entry lists 27 T cell receptor beta chains sequenced from one sample in a study of regulatory T cells in long-lasting Graves disease. Sequencing libraries for TCR beta were prepared with iRepertoire HTBI primers and Arm-PCR of CDR3 regions. TCRdb re-analysed the multiplex PCR reads in MiXCR, keeping a single row per CDR3 protein. Here the sample spans roughly 420,000 distinct CDR3 sequences, about 16% being singletons. The time point is: newly diagnosed GD, antithyroid drugs for less than 3 months. The authors made the TCR library using RNA they extracted from PBMCs. The sample in question was peripheral blood mononuclear cells (PBMCs), obtained at new diagnosis, from a patient treated with antithyroid drugs. Receptors originate from a female donor with Graves disease.

The table lists this clonotype with a few counts. The chain carries TRBV9 and TRBJ2-2; TRBD2 aligns across 7 bases. Trimming cost V 4 bases and J 5 bases; bases outside gene matches: 11. There are 16 residues in the CDR3. From germline, CDR1 is SGDLS and CDR2 YYNGEE. CDR3 sequence (DNA): TGTGCCAGCAGCCAGGTACTAGCGTCTGGTACCGGGGAGCTGTTTTTT. Protein product: CASSQVLASGTGELFF. Filled out from reference TRBV9 and TRBJ2-2, the complete variable domain reads DSGVTQTPKHLITATGQRVTLRCSPRSGDLSVYWYQQSLDQGLQFLIQYYNGEERAKGNILERFSAQQFPDLHSELNLSSLELGDSALYFCASSQVLASGTGELFFGEGSRLTVL.

This clonotype was counted ten times or more. V and J are TRBV19 and TRBJ2-7; D might be TRBD1 or TRBD2, each matching 7 bases. The length of the CDR3 is 13 residues. Trimming took 8 bases from V and 2 from J, leaving 13 bases between them. Germline CDR1 reads LNHDA; CDR2 reads SQIVND (reference sequence). Here the CDR3 DNA reads TGTGCCAGTGGAGCGGGACAGACCTACGAGCAGTACTTC. Protein: CASGAGQTYEQYF.

This clonotype occurred once. A much bigger clone sits one base away, suggesting this may be a read error. The chain carries TRBV7-9 and TRBJ2-7; perhaps TRBD2 as D (5 bases). The CDR3 is 16 residues long. V dropped 5 bases and J dropped 7 bases, with 24 bases sitting between them. Germline V gene lookup returns CDR1 SEHNR and CDR2 FQNEAQ (reference sequence). The CDR3 protein is CASSPPRTGINNEQYF. DNA for the CDR3: TGTGCCAGCAGCCCCCCTCGGACGGGGATAAACAATGAGCAGTACTTC.

This clonotype was recorded once. This chain links TRBV29-1 with TRBJ2-5, with TRBD2 matching 10 bases. Germline V CDR1 and CDR2: SQVTM, ANQGSEA. J was trimmed by 5 bases and V by 0 bases; bases with no gene match: 15. The CDR3 has 18 amino acids. DNA of the CDR3: TGCAGCGTTGAAGATCTGGGGCTAGCGGGAGTTCAGACGGAGACCCAGTACTTC. Its translation: CSVEDLGLAGVQTETQYF.

This clonotype came up many times. The chain carries TRBV11-2 and TRBJ2-2; D uncertain. CDR3 length: 15 residues. V was shortened by 1 base and J by 2 bases, with 8 bases between the two germline ends. The germline gives CDR1 SGHAT, CDR2 FQNNGV. The CDR3 sequence is CASSLGESNTGELFF. CDR3 nucleotides: TGTGCCAGCAGCTTAGGAGAAAGCAACACCGGGGAGCTGTTTTTT.

The table lists this clonotype with a few counts. The V and J genes are TRBV29-1 and TRBJ2-5; D uncertain. V lost 6 bases, J lost 5 bases, and 19 bases lay in between. This CDR3 is built from 14 residues. Germline values: CDR1 SQVTM, CDR2 ANQGSEA. The CDR3 sequence is CSVLGRPEWETQYF. The DNA of the CDR3 is TGCAGCGTGCTGGGTCGGCCAGAGTGGGAGACCCAGTACTTC.

V usage is TRBV5-1 and J usage is TRBJ2-2, with D perhaps matching TRBD1 or TRBD2 (6 bases each). V lost 0 bases and J 2 bases, leaving 8 bases between the germline ends. Looked up from germline, CDR1 is SGHRS and CDR2 is YFSETQ. The CDR3 extends over 15 amino acids. CDR3 sequence: CASSLAGGNTGELFF. CDR3 bases: TGCGCCAGCAGCTTGGCCGGGGGCAACACCGGGGAGCTGTTTTTT.

This clonotype was found many times. The rearrangement uses TRBV6-1 and TRBJ2-7; no firm D call. The CDR3 has 13 residues. The germline CDR1 and CDR2 sequences are MNHNS and SASEGT. With 7 bases removed from V and 3 bases from J, the gap between germline ends came to 13 bases. CDR3 protein: CASNTHPNYEQYF. The CDR3 DNA sequence: TGTGCCAGCAATACACACCCTAACTACGAGCAGTACTTC.

This clonotype has at least ten counts. J is TRBJ1-1 and V is TRBV27; D not resolved. In germline, CDR1 is MNHEY, CDR2 SMNVEV (reference sequence). Trimming shortened V by 5 bases and J by 8 bases, and 12 bases separated the two germline ends. The CDR3 length is 12 residues. Here the CDR3 DNA reads TGTGCCAGCAGTCCTATCACCGGGGAAGCTTTCTTT. This codes for CASSPITGEAFF.

This clonotype was seen many times. The chain combines TRBV7-9 with TRBJ1-1; D gene unclear. V lost 1 base to trimming and J lost 5 bases, with 14 bases between them. CDR1 is SEHNR, CDR2 FQNEAQ, per germline (reference sequence). The CDR3 is made up of 15 amino acids. The CDR3 DNA reads as TGTGCCAGCAGCTTAGAGCGATCCTGGGGAACTGAAGCTTTCTTT. It yields the protein CASSLERSWGTEAFF.

Many counts were recorded for this clonotype. The genes are TRBV2 and TRBJ1-5, with 12 nucleotides matching TRBD1. J lost 6 bases, V lost 7 bases, and 4 bases had no gene match. The CDR3 sequence is 14 residues long. Germline CDR1 reads SNHLY; CDR2 reads FYNNEI. CDR3 region: CASKGTGGGQPQHF. CDR3 coding DNA: TGTGCCAGCAAGGGGACAGGGGGCGGTCAGCCCCAGCATTTT.

The sample holds a few counts of this clonotype. This sequence joins TRBV5-1 and TRBJ2-5; D might be TRBD2 (5 bases). The V and J ends lost 0 bases and 3 bases respectively, with 15 bases between them. The CDR3 spans 16 residues. The germline V gene encodes CDR1 SGHRS and CDR2 YFSETQ. Here the CDR3 DNA reads TGCGCCAGCAGCTTGGTTCGGGGTGTCAGCGAAGAGACCCAGTACTTC. Residues: CASSLVRGVSEETQYF.

This clonotype showed up many times. This sequence joins TRBV5-6 and TRBJ2-5; TRBD2 might be the D (6 bases). Per germline, CDR1 SGHDT and CDR2 YYEEEE. This CDR3 contains 14 residues. V gave up 0 bases and J gave up 5 bases, with 11 bases separating them. The CDR3 reads CASSLGAGPETQYF. Here the CDR3 DNA reads TGTGCCAGCAGCTTGGGCGCGGGGCCCGAGACCCAGTACTTC.

The rearrangement joins TRBV6-5 to TRBJ1-2; 10 bases are shared with TRBD1. The junction had 10 bases not matched to a gene; V was cut back by 0 bases and J by 3 bases. Germline V CDR1 and CDR2: MNHEY, SVGAGI. The CDR3 loop spans 18 amino acids. The CDR3: CASSYSHYRQGADYGYTF. CDR3 sequence (DNA): TGTGCCAGCAGTTACTCACACTACAGACAGGGGGCGGACTATGGCTACACCTTC.

This clonotype was seen only a few times. The chain joins TRBV19 to TRBJ2-2; D gene uncertain. Germline-derived CDR1 and CDR2 are LNHDA and SQIVND (reference sequence). Trimming stripped 4 bases from V and 1 base from J, with 7 bases between. The CDR3 runs 14 residues. The DNA of the CDR3 is TGTGCCAGTAGTAGGACGGAGAACACCGGGGAGCTGTTTTTT. As protein: CASSRTENTGELFF.

This clonotype was observed at least ten times. The chain uses TRBV5-1 and TRBJ2-3; weak D call: TRBD2 (6 bases). Germline CDR1 is SGHRS and CDR2 is YFSETQ. The CDR3 covers 15 residues. V was shortened by 3 bases and J by 0 bases, with 11 bases between the two germline ends. CDR3 region: CASSSRGTSTDTQYF. In DNA form, the CDR3 reads TGCGCCAGCAGCTCCCGGGGGACTAGCACAGATACGCAGTATTTT.

This clonotype was seen repeatedly, ten times or more. The chain recombines TRBV27 with TRBJ1-2; D unclear. The CDR3 contains 13 residues. Germline-derived CDR1 and CDR2 are MNHEY and SMNVEV (reference sequence). Trimming left V 4 bases short and J 8 bases short, with 14 bases between. The CDR3 here is CASSSPGRVGYTF. CDR3 DNA: TGTGCCAGCAGTTCCCCGGGGAGGGTCGGCTACACCTTC.

This clonotype has only a few counts. The genes are TRBV5-5 and TRBJ1-2, with a tentative D call TRBD1 (5 bases). The CDR3 is made up of 14 amino acids. Germline lookup yields CDR1 SGHKS and CDR2 YYEKEE (reference sequence). V lost 2 bases to trimming and J lost 3 bases, with 11 bases between them. The CDR3 nucleotides read TGTGCCAGCAGCTTAAGTGCGGGGCACTATGGCTACACCTTC. Translation: CASSLSAGHYGYTF.

This clonotype was recorded at least ten times. The J gene is TRBJ1-1, the V gene TRBV28; the D gene is possibly TRBD1 (6 bases). V lost 6 bases and J lost 1, with 33 bases in between. Germline V gene lookup returns CDR1 MDHEN and CDR2 SYDVKM. There are 21 residues in the CDR3. CDR3 nucleotide sequence: TGTGCCAGCAGAAATCATGCGAGGGTTGCGGCAATTGGCAGGGGGAACACTGAAGCTTTCTTT. Its translation is CASRNHARVAAIGRGNTEAFF.

This clonotype was counted ten times or more. The genes are TRBV7-2 and TRBJ2-2; TRBD2 aligns across 8 bases. Germline V CDR1 and CDR2: SGHTA, FQGNSA. This CDR3 spans 18 amino acids. The V segment lost 1 base and the J segment 6 bases; nucleotides outside the gene matches: 13. The CDR3 is CASSLGGGGSGSAGELFF. CDR3 DNA sequence: TGTGCCAGCAGCTTAGGGGGGGGGGGAAGCGGGAGTGCCGGGGAGCTGTTTTTT.

V and J are TRBV27 and TRBJ1-4; D ambiguous. Germline assignment: CDR1 MNHEY and CDR2 SMNVEV (reference sequence). This CDR3 region has 19 residues. Deletions cut 0 bases from V and 4 bases from J, with 21 bases between. CDR3 protein: CASSLSIDHSATINEKLFF. The CDR3 DNA follows: TGTGCCAGCAGTTTATCGATCGATCACAGCGCAACCATTAATGAAAAACTGTTTTTT.

This clonotype was observed many times. The chain links TRBV7-3 to TRBJ1-1, with D hard to call. CDR1 and CDR2 (germline): SGHTA, FQGTGA. This CDR3 comprises 14 residues. V was clipped by 5 bases and J by 6 bases, with 16 bases between them. CDR3 DNA sequence: TGTGCCAGCAGCCCCGGCGTGAGGAGCGCTGAAGCTTTCTTT. Translation: CASSPGVRSAEAFF.

In its sample, this clonotype was seen a few times. The V call is TRBV5-6, the J call TRBJ1-1, with 8 positions matching TRBD1. This CDR3 spans 15 amino acids. Germline V gene lookup returns CDR1 SGHDT and CDR2 YYEEEE. Trimming cost V 4 bases and J 4 bases; bases outside gene matches: 9. The CDR3 coding sequence is TGTGCCAGCAGCCTCTCCCCGGACAGGGCCACTGAAGCTTTCTTT. This sequence encodes CASSLSPDRATEAFF.

This clonotype came up many times. The CDR3 region is CASSQGSGGRFF. The DNA of the CDR3 is TGTGCCAGCAGCCAAGGGTCGGGGGGGCGGTTCTTC. This rearrangement joins TRBV3-1 to TRBJ2-1; the match to TRBD2 covers 8 bases. CDR1 and CDR2 (germline): LGHDT, YNNKEL (reference sequence). The length of the CDR3 is 12 residues. Losses at the gene ends were 1 base for V and 15 bases for J; bases not matched to a gene: 5.

This clonotype was seen ten or more times. V and J are TRBV27 and TRBJ2-3; D gene uncertain. V gave up 3 bases and J gave up 4 bases, with 11 bases separating them. Germline CDR1 and CDR2: MNHEY and SMNVEV (reference sequence). The CDR3 is 14 residues long. The CDR3 here is CASSLTVPADTQYF. DNA of the CDR3: TGTGCCAGCAGTTTGACGGTACCAGCAGATACGCAGTATTTT.

This clonotype was detected ten times or more. This chain uses TRBV27 with TRBJ2-1; D remains ambiguous. V was clipped by 0 bases and J by 6 bases, with 9 bases between them. CDR3 length: 14 amino acids. The germline CDR1 and CDR2 sequences are MNHEY and SMNVEV (reference sequence). This CDR3 reads CASSLSASFNEQFF. In DNA, the CDR3 is TGTGCCAGCAGTTTATCGGCCAGTTTCAATGAGCAGTTCTTC.

This clonotype was detected a few times. V is TRBV20-1 and J is TRBJ1-1, with D uncertain. This CDR3 has 14 residues. Germline CDR1 and CDR2: DFQATT and SNEGSKA (reference sequence). Trimming stripped 6 bases from V and 9 bases from J, with 23 bases between. The CDR3 protein is CSANPTTGILKAFF. The DNA for the CDR3 is TGCAGTGCGAACCCAACCACGGGAATTTTAAAAGCTTTCTTT.